Below, 5 T cell receptor beta chains from the same sample are listed, as sequenced in a study of shared clonotypes between healthy human individuals. Sequenced by immunoSEQ multiplex PCR; TCRdb stores in-frame clones only, minus some. This table has approximately 2.5 million clones, approximately 90% appearing once. What was sequenced was naive CD4+ T cells sorted from blood. Regarding subset: CD45RA+ positively selected. The receptor set was obtained from a man younger than 35 in good health.

The chain links TRBV7-2 to TRBJ2-5; 7 positions agree with TRBD1. With V trimmed by 5 bases and J by 8 bases, 5 bases remained unmatched. Germline lookup yields CDR1 SGHTA and CDR2 FQGNSA. The CDR3 totals 12 residues. CDR3: CASSPRQGTQYF. The CDR3 DNA sequence: TGTGCCAGCAGCCCCCGACAGGGAACCCAGTACTTC.

This clone was seen a few times. This sample includes further DNA sequences coding for the same CDR3. J is TRBJ1-2 and V is TRBV19; 8 bases fit TRBD1. Trimming removed 5 bases from V and 4 bases from J; junction bases left unmatched: 6. The CDR3 is made up of 14 amino acids. CDR1 is LNHDA, CDR2 SQIVND, per germline (reference sequence). CDR3 nucleotide sequence: TGTGCCAGTAGTGGGACAGGAGGGGTCTATGGCTACACCTTC. Translating it yields CASSGTGGVYGYTF.

The chain is built from TRBV19 and TRBJ1-1; D is unclear. The V end lost 1 base, the J end lost 3 bases, and 12 bases lay between the germline ends. This CDR3 has 15 amino acids. From germline, CDR1 is LNHDA and CDR2 SQIVND (reference sequence). CDR3 DNA: TGTGCCAGTAGTATAGTTGGACCGGCGGACACTGAAGCTTTCTTT. Protein sequence: CASSIVGPADTEAFF.

The chain is built from TRBV6-1 and TRBJ2-7; no clear D gene. Trimming cost V 7 bases and J 3 bases, with 7 bases left between them. The V gene's germline CDR1 is MNHNS and CDR2 SASEGT. The CDR3 totals 11 residues. The CDR3 sequence is CASTKLYEQYF. CDR3 nucleotide sequence: TGTGCCAGCACCAAACTCTACGAGCAGTACTTC.

This clone was found once. The chain combines TRBV2 with TRBJ2-5, with no clear D. The germline V and J ends were trimmed by 4 bases and 4 bases, with 10 bases remaining between them. Germline loops: CDR1 SNHLY, CDR2 FYNNEI. CDR3 length: 13 residues. Here the CDR3 reads CASSVGLLETQYF. CDR3 coding DNA: TGTGCCAGCAGTGTTGGTCTATTAGAGACCCAGTACTTC. The variable domain in full, completed from reference TRBV2 and TRBJ2-5, reads EPEVTQTPSHQVTQMGQEVILRCVPISNHLYFYWYRQILGQKVEFLVSFYNNEISEKSEIFDDQFSVERPDGSNFTLKIRSTKLEDSAMYFCASSVGLLETQYFGPGTRLLVL.